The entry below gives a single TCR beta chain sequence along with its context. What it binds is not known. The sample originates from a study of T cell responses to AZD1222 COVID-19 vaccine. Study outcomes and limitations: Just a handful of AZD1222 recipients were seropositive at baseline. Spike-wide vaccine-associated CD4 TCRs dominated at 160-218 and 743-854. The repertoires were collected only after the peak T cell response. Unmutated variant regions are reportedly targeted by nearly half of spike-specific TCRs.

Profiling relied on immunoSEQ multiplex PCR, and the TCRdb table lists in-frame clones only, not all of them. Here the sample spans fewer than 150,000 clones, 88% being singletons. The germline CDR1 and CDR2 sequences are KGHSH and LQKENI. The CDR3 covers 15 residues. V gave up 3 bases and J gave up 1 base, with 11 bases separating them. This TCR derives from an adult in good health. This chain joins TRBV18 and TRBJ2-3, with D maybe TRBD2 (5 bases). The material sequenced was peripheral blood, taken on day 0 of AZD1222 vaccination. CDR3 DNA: TGTGCCAGCTCACCTCCGGCGCGGGGCACAGATACGCAGTATTTT. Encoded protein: CASSPPARGTDTQYF.